The 2 T cell receptor beta chains below all came from one sample that was sequenced in a study of blood T cell repertoires in COVID-19. Libraries were prepared by immunoSEQ multiplex PCR; TCRdb keeps only in-frame clonotypes and omits some of them. The sample includes 300,000 to 350,000 clones, 88% seen only once; the top ten take 1.5% to 2%. Sequenced material: peripheral blood. Every receptor here comes from a woman aged 25 to 39 with COVID-19, enrolled during active disease.

The chain employs TRBV2 and TRBJ2-5; D possibly corresponds to TRBD2 (5 bases). Trimming cost V 11 bases and J 3 bases, with 16 bases left between them. This CDR3 contains 13 residues. Germline lookup yields CDR1 SNHLY and CDR2 FYNNEI. In DNA form, the CDR3 reads TGTGCCTGCGAGCACTACGGGGAAGAGACCCAGTACTTC. Translation gives CACEHYGEETQYF.

J is TRBJ1-1 and V is TRBV6-4; the D is unclear. The CDR3 length is 13 residues. CDR1 MRHNA and CDR2 SNTAGT come from the germline V gene. The V end lost 6 bases, the J end lost 1 base, and 9 bases lay between the germline ends. The CDR3: CASSASRNTEAFF. In DNA, the CDR3 is TGTGCCAGCAGCGCCTCGAGGAACACTGAAGCTTTCTTT.